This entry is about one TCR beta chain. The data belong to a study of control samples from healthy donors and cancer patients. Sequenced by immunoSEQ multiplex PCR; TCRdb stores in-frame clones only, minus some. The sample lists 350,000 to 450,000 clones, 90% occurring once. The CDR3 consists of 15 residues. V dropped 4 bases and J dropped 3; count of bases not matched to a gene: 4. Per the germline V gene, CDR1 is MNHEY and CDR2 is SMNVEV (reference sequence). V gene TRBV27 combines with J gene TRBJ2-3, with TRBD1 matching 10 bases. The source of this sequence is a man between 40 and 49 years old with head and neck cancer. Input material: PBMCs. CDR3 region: CASSSGTGVTDTQYF. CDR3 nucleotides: TGTGCCAGCAGTTCGGGGACAGGGGTAACAGATACGCAGTATTTT.